A single T cell receptor beta chain is shown here with its context. Antigen specificity is unknown. Through a sample-barcoded 5' primer and a J-beta primer mix, a second PCR was run for about 6 to 12 cycles. TCRdb re-called the 5' RACE reads with MiXCR, one entry per CDR3 protein. The top ten hold roughly 8% of the sample, which has around 1,700,000 distinct CDR3 sequences, roughly 28% seen once. The data originate from a study of blood T cells in healthy people across ages. Study conclusions and caveats: Not knowing donor CMV status may have confounded expanded clonotype changes. Roughly linearly, TCR beta diversity per million T cells fell as age increased.

Source material: blood. This sequence was found in a woman aged 25 to 45 in good health.

CDR3 loop: CASSRPGLAGGYNEQFF. The CDR3 DNA follows: TGTGCCAGCAGCCGTCCGGGACTAGCGGGGGGTTACAATGAGCAGTTCTTC. The chain employs TRBV3-1 and TRBJ2-1, with 15 bases identical to TRBD2. V shed 4 bases, J shed 4 bases, and the junction held 5 bases outside the gene matches. The length of the CDR3 is 17 residues. Germline-derived CDR1 and CDR2 are LGHDT and YNNKEL (reference sequence).